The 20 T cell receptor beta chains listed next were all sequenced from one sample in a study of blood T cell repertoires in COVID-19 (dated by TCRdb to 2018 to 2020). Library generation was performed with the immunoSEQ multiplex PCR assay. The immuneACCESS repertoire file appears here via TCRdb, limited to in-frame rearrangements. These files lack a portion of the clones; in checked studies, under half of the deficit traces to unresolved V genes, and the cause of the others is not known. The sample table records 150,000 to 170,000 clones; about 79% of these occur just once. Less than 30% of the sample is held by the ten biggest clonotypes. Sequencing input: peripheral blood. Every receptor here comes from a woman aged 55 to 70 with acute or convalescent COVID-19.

Here the CDR3 reads CASSPRDRLRYEQYF. CDR3 sequence (DNA): TGTGCCAGTAGCCCGCGGGACCGACTGAGATACGAGCAGTACTTC. The genes are TRBV19 and TRBJ2-7; D might be TRBD2 (6 bases). Germline CDR1 LNHDA, CDR2 SQIVND (reference sequence). Trimming pared 6 bases from V and 4 bases from J, leaving 19 bases between. The CDR3 contains 15 residues.

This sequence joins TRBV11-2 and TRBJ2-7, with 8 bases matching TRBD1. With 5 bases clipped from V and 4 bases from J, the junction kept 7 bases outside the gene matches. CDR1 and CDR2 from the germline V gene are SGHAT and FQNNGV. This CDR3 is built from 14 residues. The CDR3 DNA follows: TGTGCCAGCAGCCCCCGACAGGGGCTATACGAGCAGTACGTC. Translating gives CASSPRQGLYEQYV.

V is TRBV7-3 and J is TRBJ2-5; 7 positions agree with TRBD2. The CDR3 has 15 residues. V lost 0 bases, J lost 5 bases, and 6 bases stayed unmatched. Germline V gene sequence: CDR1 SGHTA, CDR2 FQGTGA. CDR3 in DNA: TGTGCCAGCAGCTTAACCGGGGGGAGCGCGGAGACCCAGTACTTC. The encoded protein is CASSLTGGSAETQYF. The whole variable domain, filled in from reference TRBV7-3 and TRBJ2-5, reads GAGVSQTPSNKVTEKGKYVELRCDPISGHTALYWYRQSLGQGPEFLIYFQGTGAADDSGLPNDRFFAVRPEGSVSTLKIQRTERGDSAVYLCASSLTGGSAETQYFGPGTRLLVL.

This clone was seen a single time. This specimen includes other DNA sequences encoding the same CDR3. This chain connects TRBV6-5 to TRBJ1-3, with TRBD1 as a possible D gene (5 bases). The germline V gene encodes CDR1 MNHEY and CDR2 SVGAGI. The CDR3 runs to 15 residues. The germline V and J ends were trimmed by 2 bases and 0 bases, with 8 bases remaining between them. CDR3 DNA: TGTGCCAGCAGTTACCGGGGGAGCTCTGGAAACACCATATATTTT. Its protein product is CASSYRGSSGNTIYF.

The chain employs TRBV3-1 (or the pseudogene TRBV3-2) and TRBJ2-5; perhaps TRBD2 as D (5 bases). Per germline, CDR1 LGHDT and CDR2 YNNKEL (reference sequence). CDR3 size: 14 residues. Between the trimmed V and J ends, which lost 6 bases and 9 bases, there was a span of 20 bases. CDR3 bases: TGTGCCAGCAGTCAAAACAAAGGGAGTGAGGCCCAGTACTTC. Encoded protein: CASSQNKGSEAQYF.

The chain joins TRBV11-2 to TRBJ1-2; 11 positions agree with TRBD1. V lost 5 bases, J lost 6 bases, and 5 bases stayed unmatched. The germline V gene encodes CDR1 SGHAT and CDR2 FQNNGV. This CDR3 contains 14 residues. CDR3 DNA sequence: TGTGCCAGCAGCCGGACAGGGGGCTTCGATGGCTACACCTTC. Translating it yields CASSRTGGFDGYTF.

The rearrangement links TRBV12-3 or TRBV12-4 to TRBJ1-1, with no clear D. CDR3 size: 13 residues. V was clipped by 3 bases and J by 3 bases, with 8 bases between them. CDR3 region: CASSFSGYTEAFF. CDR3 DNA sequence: TGTGCCAGCAGTTTTAGCGGTTACACTGAAGCTTTCTTT.

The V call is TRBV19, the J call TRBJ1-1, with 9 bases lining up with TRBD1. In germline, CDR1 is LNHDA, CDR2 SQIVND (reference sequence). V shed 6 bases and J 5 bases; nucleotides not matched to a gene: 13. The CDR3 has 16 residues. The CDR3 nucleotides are TGTGCCAGTAGACGGGTCCTACAGGGGGCTATTACTGAAGCTTTCTTT. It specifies CASRRVLQGAITEAFF.

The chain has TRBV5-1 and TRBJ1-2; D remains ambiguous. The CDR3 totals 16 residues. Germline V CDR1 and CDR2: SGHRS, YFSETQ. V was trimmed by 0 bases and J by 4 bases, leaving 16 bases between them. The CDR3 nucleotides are TGCGCCAGCAGCTTGGTAGGGAGCTCCCGGCTCTATGGCTACACCTTC. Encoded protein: CASSLVGSSRLYGYTF.

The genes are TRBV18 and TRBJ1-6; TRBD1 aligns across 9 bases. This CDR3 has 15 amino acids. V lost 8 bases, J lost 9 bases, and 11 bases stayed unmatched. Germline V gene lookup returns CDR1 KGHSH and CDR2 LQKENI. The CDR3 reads CASRAGTGSSSPLHF. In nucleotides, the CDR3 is TGTGCCAGCCGTGCGGGGACAGGGTCCTCTTCACCCCTCCACTTT.

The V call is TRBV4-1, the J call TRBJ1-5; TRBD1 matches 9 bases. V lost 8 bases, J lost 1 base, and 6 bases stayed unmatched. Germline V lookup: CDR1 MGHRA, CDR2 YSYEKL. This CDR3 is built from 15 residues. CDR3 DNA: TGCGCCAGCCGCTCCGGGACAGGGAGCAATCAGCCCCAGCATTTT. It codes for CASRSGTGSNQPQHF.

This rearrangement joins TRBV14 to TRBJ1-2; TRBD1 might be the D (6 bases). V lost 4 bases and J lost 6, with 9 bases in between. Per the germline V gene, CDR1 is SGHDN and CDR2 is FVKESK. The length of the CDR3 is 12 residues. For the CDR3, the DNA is TGTGCCAGCAGCCCCAGGGGTCATGGCTACACCTTC. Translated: CASSPRGHGYTF.

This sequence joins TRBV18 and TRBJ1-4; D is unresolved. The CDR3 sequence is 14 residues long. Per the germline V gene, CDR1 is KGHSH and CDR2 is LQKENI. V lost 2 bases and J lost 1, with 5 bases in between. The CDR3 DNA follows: TGTGCCAGCTCACCAGGGCTAACTAATGAAAAACTGTTTTTT. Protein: CASSPGLTNEKLFF.

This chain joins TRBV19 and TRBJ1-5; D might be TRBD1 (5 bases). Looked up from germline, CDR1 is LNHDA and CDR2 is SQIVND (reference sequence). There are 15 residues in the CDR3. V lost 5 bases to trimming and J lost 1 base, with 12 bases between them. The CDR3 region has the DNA TGTGCCAGTAGTGAGCAGGGTTGGAGCAATCAGCCCCAGCATTTT. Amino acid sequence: CASSEQGWSNQPQHF.

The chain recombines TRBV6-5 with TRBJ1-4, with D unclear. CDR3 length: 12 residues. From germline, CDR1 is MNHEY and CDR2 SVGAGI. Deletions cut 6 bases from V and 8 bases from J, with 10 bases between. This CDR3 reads CASRRLGEKLFF. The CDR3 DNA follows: TGTGCCAGCAGACGCTTGGGCGAAAAACTGTTTTTT.

The CDR3 spells CASSQYPYEGRGEEKLFF. For the CDR3, the DNA is TGTGCCAGCAGCCAATATCCGTACGAAGGGAGGGGGGAAGAAAAACTGTTTTTT. The chain recombines TRBV4-2 with TRBJ1-4, with D perhaps TRBD1 (6 bases). Trimming removed 2 bases at V and 8 bases at J, with 24 bases between. CDR1 is LGHNA and CDR2 is YNFKEQ in the germline V gene. The CDR3 is 18 amino acids.

The CDR3 is CASSFRADGTSVATQYF. Written as DNA, the CDR3 is TGTGCCAGCAGCTTTAGAGCTGACGGGACTAGCGTCGCGACCCAGTACTTC. The V gene is TRBV7-6, the J gene TRBJ2-5; TRBD2 matches 10 bases. Losses at the gene ends were 3 bases for V and 7 bases for J; bases not matched to a gene: 14. The length of the CDR3 is 17 residues. From germline, CDR1 is SGHVS and CDR2 FNYEAQ.

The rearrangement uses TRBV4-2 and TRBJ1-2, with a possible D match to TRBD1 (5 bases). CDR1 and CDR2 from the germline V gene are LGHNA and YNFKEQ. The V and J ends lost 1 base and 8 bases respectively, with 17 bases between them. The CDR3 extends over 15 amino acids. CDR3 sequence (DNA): TGTGCCAGCAGCCAAGGCCGGGGGAGGGACGGGGGCTACACCTTC. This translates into CASSQGRGRDGGYTF.

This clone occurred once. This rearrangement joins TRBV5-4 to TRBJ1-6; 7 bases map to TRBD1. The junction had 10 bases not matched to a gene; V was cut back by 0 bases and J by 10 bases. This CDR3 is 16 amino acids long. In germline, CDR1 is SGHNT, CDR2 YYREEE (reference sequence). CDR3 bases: TGTGCCAGCAGCTTGGCTCCAGGGGGTATAGGGTCACCCCTCCACTTT. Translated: CASSLAPGGIGSPLHF.

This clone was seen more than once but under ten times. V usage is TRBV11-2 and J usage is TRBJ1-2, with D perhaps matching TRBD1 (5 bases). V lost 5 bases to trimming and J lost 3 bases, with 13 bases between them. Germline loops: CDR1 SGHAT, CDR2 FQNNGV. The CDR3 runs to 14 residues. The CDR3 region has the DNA TGTGCCAGCAGCCACGGGGGGACGGACTATGGCTACACCTTC. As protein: CASSHGGTDYGYTF.